This is a list of T cell receptor beta chains from one sample in a study of OX40 agonist ivuxolimab in advanced cancers. The repertoire was sequenced with immunoSEQ multiplex PCR; TCRdb's copy has only in-frame clones and lacks some. Of roughly 140,000 clones listed, roughly 94% are singletons. The input for sequencing was CD4+ or CD8+ T cells sorted from blood, taken in a trial of the OX40 agonist ivuxolimab. The source of these receptors is an adult with an advanced solid tumor such as melanoma, head and neck, liver or kidney cancer. Each CDR3 is given with its conserved first and last residue. Each record gives: D gene, J gene, clone size, V gene, CDR3 DNA, CDR3 protein. The D gene is left open where the match is weak. For some rows the clone size is stated as once, few or many, or as a class when expanded; others skip it.

>TRBD2|TRBJ2-4|once|TRBV19
TGTGCCAGTAGTTCGCGGGAGGAAAACATTCAGTACTTC
CASSSREENIQYF
>TRBD2|TRBJ2-1|.|TRBV5-1
TGCGCCAGCAGAGGTCCGGGACTAGCGGGGGGACGCTCCTACAATGAGCAGTTCTTC
CASRGPGLAGGRSYNEQFF
>TRBD1|TRBJ1-2|.|TRBV18
TGTGCCAGCTCACCTATACAGGGGGATGACTATGGCTACACCTTC
CASSPIQGDDYGYTF
>.|TRBJ1-2|.|TRBV6-5
TGTGCCAGCAGTTCAGTGGGAGGGGGAAGGAGTGGCTACACCTTC
CASSSVGGGRSGYTF
>.|TRBJ1-3|.|TRBV2
TGTGCCAGCAGTGCAGAGCCCCGCTCTGGAAACACCATATATTTT
CASSAEPRSGNTIYF
>.|TRBJ2-2|once|TRBV10-2
TGCGCCAGCAGTGAGGAGGGTTGGGTACCGAACACCGGGGAGCTGTTTTTT
CASSEEGWVPNTGELFF
>.|TRBJ2-7|.|TRBV2
TGTGCCAGCACCCCTGGGACTGGGCAGCACTTC
CASTPGTGQHF
>.|TRBJ1-2|once|TRBV6-1
TGTGCCAGCAGTGAAGGATGGGTTAACTATGGCTACACCTTC
CASSEGWVNYGYTF
>.|TRBJ1-1|.|TRBV7-8
TGTGCCAGCAGCTCCCCATTCACCACTGAAGCTTTCTTT
CASSSPFTTEAFF
>TRBD2|TRBJ2-3|.|TRBV19
TGTGCCAGTAGTGGCAGCGGGGGGGCGTCAGATACGCAGTATTTT
CASSGSGGASDTQYF
>.|TRBJ1-2|.|TRBV7-9
TGTGCCAGCAGCTTTCCTGGTTTCGGCTATGGCTACACCTTC
CASSFPGFGYGYTF
>.|TRBJ1-1|.|TRBV6-1
TGTGCCAGCAGTGAACGGAGGGTGGGAACTGAAGCTTTCTTT
CASSERRVGTEAFF
>TRBD1|TRBJ2-3|.|TRBV12-5
TGTGCTAGTGGTTCTGGACAGGGGGTGAGCACAGATACGCAGTATTTT
CASGSGQGVSTDTQYF
>.|TRBJ2-7|.|TRBV5-5
TGTGCCAGCAGCTTCGGTGGGAGGGGGAACGAGCAGTACTTC
CASSFGGRGNEQYF
>TRBD2|TRBJ2-7|.|TRBV10-3
TGTGCCATCAGTGGAACACTAGCGGGAGCCTACGAGCAGTACTTC
CAISGTLAGAYEQYF
>.|TRBJ2-3|once|TRBV5-8
TGTGCCAGCAGCTTGGTGCCTCCCCCATTGGATACGCAGTATTTT
CASSLVPPPLDTQYF
>.|TRBJ1-3|.|TRBV5-4
TGTGCCAGCAGCTCCCCCCCCCAGGGAGTTGGAAACACCATATATTTT
CASSSPPQGVGNTIYF
>.|TRBJ2-7|.|TRBV5-8
TGTGCCAGCGCTACCACCGGCCGGGGGACAACCTACGAGCAGTACTTC
CASATTGRGTTYEQYF
>TRBD1|TRBJ2-5|.|TRBV18
TGTGCCAGCTCACCTGTGACAGGGGAAGAGACCCAGTACTTC
CASSPVTGEETQYF
>TRBD1|TRBJ1-1|.|TRBV28
TGTGCCAGCAGGCCCCGACAGGGATGGGACACTGAAGCTTTCTTT
CASRPRQGWDTEAFF
>TRBD2|TRBJ2-7|.|TRBV2
TGTGCCAGCAGGGGGGGGACTTTTCGGGACGAGCAGTACTTC
CASRGGTFRDEQYF
>TRBD1|TRBJ2-6|.|TRBV5-1
TGCGCCAGCAGCCCTCGCCGGGACAGGGTTTCTGGGGCCAACGTCCTGACTTTC
CASSPRRDRVSGANVLTF
>TRBD2|TRBJ2-3|.|TRBV4-3
TGCGCCAGCAGCCAAGCCGGGACTAGCGGGGGGGCCACAGATACGCAGTATTTT
CASSQAGTSGGATDTQYF
>.|TRBJ2-2|.|TRBV5-1
TGCGCCAGCTCCACTAGGGACGGCGGGGAGCTGTTTTTT
CASSTRDGGELFF
>TRBD2|TRBJ2-7|.|TRBV29-1
TGCAGCGTGAGCGGGGGGTGGCGGGAGCAGTACTTC
CSVSGGWREQYF
>.|TRBJ2-3|.|TRBV10-1
TGCGCCAGCAGTGTAAGCGGAGCCACAGATACGCAGTATTTT
CASSVSGATDTQYF
>.|TRBJ1-4|.|TRBV5-8
TGTGCCAGCAGCCCCCTCATGAGTGAAAAACTGTTTTTT
CASSPLMSEKLFF
>TRBD2|TRBJ2-5|.|TRBV7-3
TGTGCCAGCGGTAGGACTAGCGGGAGGACAGAGACCCAGTACTTC
CASGRTSGRTETQYF
>.|TRBJ2-1|.|TRBV7-2
TGTGCCAGCAGCTCTCAGGGGTACTCCTACAATGAGCAGTTCTTC
CASSSQGYSYNEQFF
>.|TRBJ2-1|.|TRBV15
TGTGCCACCAGCAGAGATCCATGGGCCTCAATGGAGCAGTTCTTC
CATSRDPWASMEQFF
>.|TRBJ1-4|.|TRBV15
TGTGCCACCAGCAGAGTGGTTTACGATAATGAAAAACTGTTTTTT
CATSRVVYDNEKLFF
>.|TRBJ2-1|.|TRBV28
TGTGCCAGCAGTTCACTAGTGGGCAATGAGCAGTTCTTC
CASSSLVGNEQFF
>TRBD1|TRBJ1-1|.|TRBV20-1
TGCAGTGCGAGGGGGCTCACTGAAGCTTTCTTT
CSARGLTEAFF
>TRBD1|TRBJ1-5|.|TRBV18
TGTGCCAGCTCCGGGACAGACGGGAATCAGCCCCAGCATTTT
CASSGTDGNQPQHF
>.|TRBJ1-1|.|TRBV28
TGTGCCAGCAGTGAACAGGGAAAGAACACTGAAGCTTTCTTT
CASSEQGKNTEAFF
>TRBD1|TRBJ1-2|.|TRBV6-5
TGTGCCAGCAGAGACTCGGACAGGGACCCCTATGGCTACACCTTC
CASRDSDRDPYGYTF
>TRBD1|TRBJ1-5|.|TRBV7-8
TGTGCCAGCAGCGCCACAGGGGACCTAAAGTATCAGCCCCAGCATTTT
CASSATGDLKYQPQHF
>.|TRBJ2-1|.|TRBV7-9
TGTGCCAGCAGCTTAGGTGGCAGGGAGGTGGGTGAGCAGTTCTTC
CASSLGGREVGEQFF
>TRBD1|TRBJ2-2|.|TRBV10-1
TGCGCCAGCAGTGCCCGGACAGGGACCGGCGAGCGAGGCACCGGGGAGCTGTTTTTT
CASSARTGTGERGTGELFF
>.|TRBJ2-7|.|TRBV28
TGTGCCAGCAGTCAACCCACAGGGTTTGGGTCCTACGAGCAGTACTTC
CASSQPTGFGSYEQYF
>.|TRBJ1-4|.|TRBV6-1
TGTGCCAGCAGTGAAATGGGGGGCGTTAATGAAAAACTGTTTTTT
CASSEMGGVNEKLFF
>.|TRBJ1-2|.|TRBV6-5
TGTGCCAGCAGGACCTACCGGGATAACTATGGCTACACCTTC
CASRTYRDNYGYTF
>.|TRBJ2-2|.|TRBV4-1
TGCGCCAGCAGCCAGGGGTCGGGGACGACGAACACCGGGGAGCTGTTTTTT
CASSQGSGTTNTGELFF
>.|TRBJ2-2|.|TRBV9
TGTGCCAGCAGCGTTGGGGATGTAAGGGAGCTGTTTTTT
CASSVGDVRELFF
>.|TRBJ2-1|.|TRBV7-2
TGTGCCAGCAGCTTAACACGGAGCGATGAGCAGTTCTTC
CASSLTRSDEQFF